These 5 T cell receptor beta chains share one sample of origin, sequenced in a study of T cell responses to AZD1222 COVID-19 vaccine. Sequencing was performed with immunoSEQ multiplex PCR; in TCRdb, only in-frame clones are kept and a portion is missing. The sample consists of approximately 120,000 clones, roughly 87% of them appearing once. The sequencing used peripheral blood, collected on day 0 of AZD1222 vaccination. The receptors originated from an adult in good health.

The J gene is TRBJ2-7, the V gene TRBV6-5, with TRBD1 matching over 10 bases. The CDR3 length is 15 residues. The V gene's germline CDR1 is MNHEY and CDR2 SVGAGI. V lost 8 bases, J lost 5 bases, and 12 bases stayed unmatched. CDR3 DNA: TGTGCCAGCTTCACACCGGGACAGGGGTACCACGAGCAGTACTTC. Translated: CASFTPGQGYHEQYF.

This clone appeared once. This chain uses TRBV2 with TRBJ1-4; TRBD1 matches at 8 bases. Germline V CDR1 and CDR2: SNHLY, FYNNEI. The length of the CDR3 is 13 residues. V lost 3 bases, J lost 10 bases, and 4 bases stayed unmatched. DNA of the CDR3: TGTGCCAGCAGTGAGGAAGGGACAGGAAAACTGTTTTTT. Protein: CASSEEGTGKLFF.

The chain employs TRBV3-1 (or the pseudogene TRBV3-2) and TRBJ2-7, with D tentatively TRBD2 (7 bases). The CDR3 sequence is 17 residues long. Trimming pared 0 bases from V and 0 bases from J, leaving 15 bases between. Germline V gives CDR1 LGHDT, CDR2 YNNKEL (reference sequence). The CDR3 is CASSQDGGGPPSYEQYF. The DNA of the CDR3 is TGTGCCAGCAGCCAAGATGGGGGGGGCCCACCCTCCTACGAGCAGTACTTC.

The V and J genes are TRBV7-8 and TRBJ2-7, with D unclear. This CDR3 spans 16 amino acids. V was cut by 1 base and J by 3 bases, with 16 bases left in between. Looked up from germline, CDR1 is SGHVS and CDR2 is FQNEAQ. The CDR3 nucleotides are TGTGCCAGCAGCTTAGAAACAGCCCTAACGGGCTACGAGCAGTACTTC. As protein: CASSLETALTGYEQYF.

The CDR3 DNA sequence: TGTGCCAGCAGCTTAGAGACAGGGGGTTCCACTGAAGCTTTCTTT. Residues: CASSLETGGSTEAFF. The chain employs TRBV7-9 and TRBJ1-1; 9 bases are a match to TRBD1. The CDR3 sequence is 15 residues long. Germline CDR1 and CDR2: SEHNR and FQNEAQ (reference sequence). J gave up 4 bases and V 1 base, and 4 bases lay outside the gene matches.